Listed here are 11 T cell receptor beta chains from one sample, sequenced in a study of cytomegalovirus exposure and HLA in healthy donors. Primers included in the PCR were 60 Vbeta and 13 Jbeta primers. This table comes from immunoSEQ multiplex PCR, and its TCRdb copy is limited to in-frame clones, with some not included. The sample yields more than 95,000 clones, 81% seen once. The sample comprised PBMCs. The receptors derive from a young man in good health and CMV-seronegative.

This sequence joins TRBV5-6 and TRBJ1-2, with 12 positions matching TRBD1. V shed 5 bases and J 8 bases; nucleotides not matched to a gene: 10. The CDR3 sequence is 15 residues long. In germline, CDR1 is SGHDT, CDR2 YYEEEE. CDR3 bases: TGTGCCAGCAGTTTTCCGGGACAGGGGGCTCGGGGCTACACCTTC. This encodes CASSFPGQGARGYTF.

The chain joins TRBV9 to TRBJ2-1; the match to TRBD2 covers 7 bases. The V gene's germline CDR1 is SGDLS and CDR2 YYNGEE. V was pared by 0 bases and J by 0 bases, with 6 bases of the junction left unmatched. CDR3 length equals 17 residues. The CDR3 DNA reads as TGTGCCAGCAGCGTAGTGGCTAGCGGAAGCTCCTACAATGAGCAGTTCTTC. It translates to CASSVVASGSSYNEQFF.

V is TRBV7-8 and J is TRBJ1-5, with a weak D call TRBD1 (6 bases). This CDR3 has 16 residues. CDR1 and CDR2 from the germline V gene are SGHVS and FQNEAQ. The V end was cut by 1 base, the J end by 4 bases, with 14 bases between. Here the CDR3 reads CASSLGGQGSNQPQHF. The CDR3 DNA reads as TGTGCCAGCAGCTTAGGGGGGCAGGGGTCTAATCAGCCCCAGCATTTT.

V and J are TRBV7-9 and TRBJ2-5, with 8 bases matching TRBD1. The assigned J gene may be wrong: the sequence end matches TRBJ2-7 better. The length of the CDR3 is 16 residues. Germline V gene lookup returns CDR1 SEHNR and CDR2 FQNEAQ (reference sequence). The CDR3 reads CASSSPPTGEWYEQYF. The CDR3 DNA is TGTGCCAGCAGCTCGCCGCCGACAGGGGAGTGGTACGAGCAGTACTTC.

The chain has TRBV29-1 and TRBJ2-7; tentatively, D is TRBD1 (6 bases). The germline V gene encodes CDR1 SQVTM and CDR2 ANQGSEA. This CDR3 has 12 amino acids. Trimming took off 6 bases at V and 1 base at J, with 10 bases between the two ends. The CDR3 bases are TGCAGCGTCCTTGGACAGTCCTACGAGCAGTACTTC. Translating gives CSVLGQSYEQYF.

CDR3 amino acids: CASSLGLAGDLYEQYF. The CDR3 nucleotides are TGCGCCAGCAGCCTAGGACTAGCGGGGGACCTCTACGAGCAGTACTTC. The chain carries TRBV5-1 and TRBJ2-7, with 13 bases matching TRBD2. Germline V CDR1 and CDR2: SGHRS, YFSETQ. This CDR3 contains 16 residues. The trim removed 4 bases at V and 3 bases at J, leaving 7 bases unmatched.

CDR3 nucleotides: TGTGCCAGCAGCCTCGGGACAGGGAATCAGCCCCAGCATTTT. It is translated as CASSLGTGNQPQHF. The chain carries TRBV7-6 and TRBJ1-5; 9 bases map to TRBD1. Germline assignment: CDR1 SGHVS and CDR2 FNYEAQ. With 5 bases clipped from V and 4 bases from J, the junction kept 3 bases outside the gene matches. The CDR3 runs 14 residues.

The J gene is TRBJ2-5, the V gene TRBV19; perhaps TRBD2 as D (7 bases). Germline CDR1 LNHDA, CDR2 SQIVND (reference sequence). The ends were cut back, 4 bases at V and 4 bases at J, with 13 bases in the middle. CDR3 length equals 14 residues. CDR3 sequence: CASSTTGRGETQYF. The CDR3 DNA is TGTGCCAGTAGTACTACAGGGAGGGGAGAGACCCAGTACTTC. The whole variable domain, filled in from reference TRBV19 and TRBJ2-5, reads DGGITQSPKYLFRKEGQNVTLSCEQNLNHDAMYWYRQDPGQGLRLIYYSQIVNDFQKGDIAEGYSVSREKKESFPLTVTSAQKNPTAFYLCASSTTGRGETQYFGPGTRLLVL.

This clone was seen only once. The chain carries TRBV6-5 and TRBJ2-1; 8 bases fit TRBD2. After removal of 4 bases from V and 0 bases from J, the junction contained 5 bases not matched to a gene. The CDR3 length is 16 residues. Germline V gives CDR1 MNHEY, CDR2 SVGAGI. The CDR3 region is CASSSTGGASYNEQFF. In nucleotides, the CDR3 is TGTGCCAGCAGTTCGACCGGGGGGGCCTCCTACAATGAGCAGTTCTTC.

V usage is TRBV4-1 and J usage is TRBJ1-1; no definite D call. There are 14 residues in the CDR3. From germline, CDR1 is MGHRA and CDR2 YSYEKL. V gave up 1 base and J gave up 3 bases, with 9 bases separating them. The CDR3 protein is CASSQARSDTEAFF. The CDR3 DNA is TGCGCCAGCAGCCAAGCAAGGAGCGACACTGAAGCTTTCTTT.

This chain uses TRBV5-4 with TRBJ2-1; 9 bases agree with TRBD2. Germline-derived CDR1 and CDR2 are SGHNT and YYREEE (reference sequence). The CDR3 runs to 17 residues. The ends lost 0 bases at V and 0 bases at J; junction bases unmatched: 4. CDR3 loop: CASSLELAGSSYNEQFF. The CDR3 coding sequence is TGTGCCAGCAGCTTGGAACTAGCGGGTAGCTCCTACAATGAGCAGTTCTTC.